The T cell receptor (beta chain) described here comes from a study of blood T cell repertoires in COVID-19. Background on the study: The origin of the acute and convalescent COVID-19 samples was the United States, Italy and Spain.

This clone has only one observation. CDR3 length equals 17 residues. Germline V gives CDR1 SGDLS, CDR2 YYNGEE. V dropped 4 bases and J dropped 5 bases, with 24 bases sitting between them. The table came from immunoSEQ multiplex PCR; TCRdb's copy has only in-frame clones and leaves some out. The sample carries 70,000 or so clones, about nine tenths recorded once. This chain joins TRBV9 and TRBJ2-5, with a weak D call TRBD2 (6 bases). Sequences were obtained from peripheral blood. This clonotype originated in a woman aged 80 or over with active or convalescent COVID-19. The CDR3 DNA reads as TGTGCCAGCAGCCCCTTGACAAGAGGGGAGGTTCAGGAGACCCAGTACTTC. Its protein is CASSPLTRGEVQETQYF.